This passage covers 16 T cell receptor beta chains from one sample sequenced in a study of shared clonotypes between healthy human individuals. Measured with immunoSEQ multiplex PCR; TCRdb has only the in-frame clones, and not every one. Found here are approximately 530,000 clones, 95% to 97% of them singletons; the top ten hold about 0.067%. The source material was naive CD4+ T cells sorted from blood. Indicated subset: CD45RA+ positively selected. The receptors come from a woman in her twenties or thirties in good health.

The chain joins TRBV6-4 to TRBJ2-5; D call uncertain. The tail of the sequence fits TRBJ2-7 better, so the J call may be wrong. The CDR3 contains 14 residues. Germline V gives CDR1 MRHNA, CDR2 SNTAGT. The CDR3 here is CASSDSTVGYEQYF. CDR3 bases: TGTGCCAGCAGTGACTCGACCGTAGGTTACGAGCAGTACTTC.

The chain uses TRBV7-6 and TRBJ1-5; D is uncertain. V lost 1 base, J lost 0 bases, and 7 bases lay in between. The CDR3 has 15 residues. Germline V lookup: CDR1 SGHVS, CDR2 FNYEAQ. This CDR3 reads CASSLGLNSNQPQHF. The CDR3 DNA follows: TGTGCCAGCAGCTTAGGACTGAATAGCAATCAGCCCCAGCATTTT.

The V and J genes are TRBV9 and TRBJ2-5, with 10 positions matching TRBD1. There are 16 residues in the CDR3. Per germline, CDR1 SGDLS and CDR2 YYNGEE. The trim removed 2 bases at V and 4 bases at J, leaving 8 bases unmatched. CDR3 bases: TGTGCCAGCAGCGTCGCCACGGGACAGGGGTTAGAGACCCAGTACTTC. Its translation: CASSVATGQGLETQYF.

The J gene is TRBJ1-5, the V gene TRBV19, with 7 bases identical to TRBD1. The V gene end was trimmed by 9 bases and the J gene end by 3 bases; junction bases not matched to a gene: 2. Germline CDR1 and CDR2: LNHDA and SQIVND (reference sequence). The CDR3 has 12 amino acids. Here the CDR3 DNA reads TGTGCCAGCGGGACAGACAATCAGCCCCAGCATTTT. As protein: CASGTDNQPQHF.

The V gene is TRBV5-1, the J gene TRBJ2-7, with D perhaps given as TRBD1 or TRBD2 (5 bases each). This CDR3 is built from 15 residues. The germline V gene encodes CDR1 SGHRS and CDR2 YFSETQ. Trimming cost V 4 bases and J 3 bases, with 17 bases left between them. DNA for the CDR3: TGCGCCAGCAGCCGTCAGGGCGGGCCCATCTACGAGCAGTACTTC. This sequence encodes CASSRQGGPIYEQYF. The variable domain in full, with the rest retrieved from reference TRBV5-1 and TRBJ2-7, is KAGVTQTPRYLIKTRGQQVTLSCSPISGHRSVSWYQQTPGQGLQFLFEYFSETQRNKGNFPGRFSGRQFSNSRSEMNVSTLELGDSALYLCASSRQGGPIYEQYFGPGTRLTVT.

The chain employs TRBV28 and TRBJ2-5, with D unresolved. The CDR3 spans 13 residues. Germline V gives CDR1 MDHEN, CDR2 SYDVKM. The V end lost 2 bases, the J end lost 1 base, and 5 bases lay between the germline ends. In nucleotides, the CDR3 is TGTGCCAGCAGTTTAACGAGCCAAGAGACCCAGTACTTC. Translated: CASSLTSQETQYF.

The rearrangement uses TRBV25-1 and TRBJ2-5; 9 nucleotides line up with TRBD1. Germline V gene data show CDR1 as MGHDK and CDR2 as SYGVNS. With 4 bases clipped from V and 3 bases from J, the junction kept 0 bases outside the gene matches. The CDR3 sequence is 13 residues long. CDR3 coding DNA: TGTGCCAGCAGTGGGACAGGGGAAGAGACCCAGTACTTC. Residues: CASSGTGEETQYF. The variable domain in full, with the rest retrieved from reference TRBV25-1 and TRBJ2-5, is EADIYQTPRYLVIGTGKKITLECSQTMGHDKMYWYQQDPGMELHLIHYSYGVNSTEKGDLSSESTVSRIRTEHFPLTLESARPSHTSQYLCASSGTGEETQYFGPGTRLLVL.

The chain joins TRBV4-2 to TRBJ2-1; 9 bases line up with TRBD2. V gave up 4 bases and J gave up 4 bases; unmatched junction bases: 17. CDR1 LGHNA and CDR2 YNFKEQ come from the germline V gene. This CDR3 spans 19 amino acids. CDR3 region: CASSLSRVAGESTYNEQFF. The CDR3 region has the DNA TGTGCCAGCAGCCTAAGCCGGGTAGCGGGAGAGAGTACTTACAATGAGCAGTTCTTC.

V and J are TRBV2 and TRBJ1-2; no clear D. The CDR3 is 14 amino acids. In germline, CDR1 is SNHLY, CDR2 FYNNEI. V was clipped by 2 bases and J by 8 bases, with 15 bases between them. CDR3 loop: CASSESEVLGGYTF. CDR3 coding DNA: TGTGCCAGCAGTGAATCTGAGGTATTAGGGGGCTACACCTTC.

This sequence joins TRBV28 and TRBJ2-5; D unresolved. The CDR3 totals 14 residues. The V end was cut by 3 bases, the J end by 5 bases, with 13 bases between. The germline V gene has CDR1 MDHEN and CDR2 SYDVKM. The CDR3 DNA follows: TGTGCCAGCAGTTTTGTCGTACGAATGGAGACCCAGTACTTC. Translating gives CASSFVVRMETQYF.

The J gene is TRBJ1-2, the V gene TRBV6-6, with TRBD1 identical over 7 bases. Germline V CDR1 and CDR2: MNHNY, SVGAGI (reference sequence). V lost 5 bases, J lost 6 bases, and 9 bases stayed unmatched. There are 14 residues in the CDR3. The CDR3: CASSRTGAQDGYTF. The DNA of the CDR3 is TGTGCCAGCAGTCGAACAGGGGCTCAGGATGGCTACACCTTC.

The rearrangement joins TRBV7-7 to TRBJ2-5, with 7 nucleotides matching TRBD1. Germline assignment: CDR1 SSHAT and CDR2 FNYEAQ (reference sequence). The CDR3 loop spans 14 amino acids. V gave up 2 bases and J gave up 4 bases; unmatched junction bases: 4. The CDR3: CASSLTGVGETQYF. The CDR3 region has the DNA TGTGCCAGCAGCTTAACAGGGGTTGGAGAGACCCAGTACTTC. Based on the CDR3 plus reference TRBV7-7 and TRBJ2-5, the full variable domain is GAGVSQSPRYKVTKRGQDVTLRCDPISSHATLYWYQQALGQGPEFLTYFNYEAQPDKSGLPSDRFSAERPEGSISTLTIQRTEQRDSAMYRCASSLTGVGETQYFGPGTRLLVL.

V and J are TRBV29-1 and TRBJ1-3; D not certain. The length of the CDR3 is 12 residues. CDR1 is SQVTM, CDR2 ANQGSEA, per germline. V was cut by 7 bases and J by 4 bases, with 11 bases left in between. The DNA for the CDR3 is TGCAGCGCCGAGAAACAGGGAAACACCATATATTTT. Translating gives CSAEKQGNTIYF.

This chain connects TRBV7-8 to TRBJ2-5, with D possibly being TRBD2 (6 bases). V was cut by 5 bases and J by 3 bases, with 19 bases left in between. Germline CDR1 SGHVS, CDR2 FQNEAQ. The CDR3 spans 16 residues. CDR3 in amino acids: CASSIPGLRTKETQYF. DNA of the CDR3: TGTGCCAGCAGCATTCCGGGACTGAGGACGAAAGAGACCCAGTACTTC.

The table lists this clone with a count of one. The chain has TRBV5-6 and TRBJ2-5; no clear D. The J call may be wrong; the DNA end is better matched by TRBJ2-7. Germline assignment: CDR1 SGHDT and CDR2 YYEEEE. The CDR3 length is 16 residues. The CDR3 loop reads CASSLGPGYNSYEQYF. CDR3 nucleotides: TGTGCCAGCAGCTTGGGGCCGGGTTACAACTCCTACGAGCAGTACTTC.

V usage is TRBV2 and J usage is TRBJ2-2, with D perhaps matching TRBD1 or TRBD2 (5 bases each). The V gene lost 1 base and the J gene lost 6 bases, with 9 bases spanning the gap. From germline, CDR1 is SNHLY and CDR2 FYNNEI. This CDR3 is 14 amino acids long. CDR3 nucleotide sequence: TGTGCCAGCAGTGAAGGAGGGGCGGCCGGGGAGCTGTTTTTT. As protein: CASSEGGAAGELFF.